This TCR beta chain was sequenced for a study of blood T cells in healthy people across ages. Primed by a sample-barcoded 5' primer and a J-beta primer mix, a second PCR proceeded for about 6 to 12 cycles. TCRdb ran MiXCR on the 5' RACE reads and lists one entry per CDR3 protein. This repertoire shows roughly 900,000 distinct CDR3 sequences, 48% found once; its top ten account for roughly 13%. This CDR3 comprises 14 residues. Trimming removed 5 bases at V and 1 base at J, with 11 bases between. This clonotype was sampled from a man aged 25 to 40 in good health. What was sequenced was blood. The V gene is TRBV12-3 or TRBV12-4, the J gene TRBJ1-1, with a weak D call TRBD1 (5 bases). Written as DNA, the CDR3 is TGTGCCAGCAGTGTCGACAGATCGAACACTGAAGCTTTCTTT. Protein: CASSVDRSNTEAFF.